The subject of this entry is one T cell receptor (beta chain). Its antigen is still unknown. The data were obtained in a study of T cell repertoires in cytomegalovirus infection. Study-level information: CMV infection plus the matching HLA type was flagged by public TCR beta signatures.

Study-wide results and limits: Dominant in the ex vivo response were TCR beta clonotypes restricted by HLA-C and specific for CMV.

TCRdb analysed the reads with MiXCR anew, one entry per CDR3 protein. In the table there are 560,000 or so distinct CDR3 sequences, about 17% of which are singletons. Germline V gene sequence: CDR1 SGHNT, CDR2 YYREEE (reference sequence). The CDR3 consists of 20 residues. Trimming pared 4 bases from V and 0 bases from J, leaving 26 bases between. This chain connects TRBV5-4 to TRBJ1-3; perhaps TRBD1 as D (5 bases). The sample was CD8+ T cells from PBMCs. This sequence was found in a human donor in good health (CMV status not recorded). Some clones in this sample may be carry-over from other donors' samples. The DNA of the CDR3 is TGTGCCAGCAGCCACTTCGGCTCGGGGGGGATTGGTACCTCTGGAAACACCATATATTTT. Translation: CASSHFGSGGIGTSGNTIYF.